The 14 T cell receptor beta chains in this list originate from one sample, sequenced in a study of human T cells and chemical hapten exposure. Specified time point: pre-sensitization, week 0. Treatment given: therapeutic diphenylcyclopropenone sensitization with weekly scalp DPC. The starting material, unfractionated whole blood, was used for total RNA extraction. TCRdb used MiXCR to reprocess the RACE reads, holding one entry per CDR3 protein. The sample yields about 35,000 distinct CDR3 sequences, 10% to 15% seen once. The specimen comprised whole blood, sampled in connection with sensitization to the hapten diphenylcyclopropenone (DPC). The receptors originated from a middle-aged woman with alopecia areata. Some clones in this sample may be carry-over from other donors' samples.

The CDR3 region is CASSFLGNEQFF. CDR3 nucleotides: TGTGCCAGCAGTTTCTTGGGCAATGAGCAGTTCTTC. This chain connects TRBV12-3 or TRBV12-4 to TRBJ2-1, with D unclear. The CDR3 totals 12 residues. V was shortened by 3 bases and J by 6 bases, with 6 bases between the two germline ends.

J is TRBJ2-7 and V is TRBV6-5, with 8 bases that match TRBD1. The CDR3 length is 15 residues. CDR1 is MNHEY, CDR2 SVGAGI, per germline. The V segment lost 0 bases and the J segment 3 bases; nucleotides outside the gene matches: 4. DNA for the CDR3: TGTGCCAGCAGTTACTCCCAGGGGGCCGTCTACGAGCAGTACTTC. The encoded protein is CASSYSQGAVYEQYF.

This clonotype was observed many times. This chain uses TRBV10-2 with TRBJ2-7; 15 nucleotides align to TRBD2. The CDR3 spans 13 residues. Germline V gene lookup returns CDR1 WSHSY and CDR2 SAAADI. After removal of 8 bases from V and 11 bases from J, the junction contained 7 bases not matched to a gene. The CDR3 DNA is TGCGCCAGCTCCGGGACTAGCGGGGGGATTGAGTACTTC. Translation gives CASSGTSGGIEYF.

This CDR3 is CASSPGLAGGETQYF. The CDR3 nucleotides are TGTGCCAGCAGTCCTGGACTAGCGGGAGGCGAGACCCAGTACTTC. The V gene is TRBV28, the J gene TRBJ2-5, with TRBD2 matching 14 bases. The CDR3 extends over 15 amino acids. V was clipped by 5 bases and J by 5 bases; unmatched bases: 4. Germline-derived CDR1 and CDR2 are MDHEN and SYDVKM. Together with reference TRBV28 and TRBJ2-5, the CDR3 gives the full variable domain: DVKVTQSSRYLVKRTGEKVFLECVQDMDHENMFWYRQDPGLGLRLIYFSYDVKMKEKGDIPEGYSVSREKKERFSLILESASTNQTSMYLCASSPGLAGGETQYFGPGTRLLVL.

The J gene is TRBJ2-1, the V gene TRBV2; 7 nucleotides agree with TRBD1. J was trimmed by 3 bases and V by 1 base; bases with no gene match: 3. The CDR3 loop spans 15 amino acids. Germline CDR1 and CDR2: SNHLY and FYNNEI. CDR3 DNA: TGTGCCAGCAGTGAAGAGGGGGCTAGCTACAATGAGCAGTTCTTC. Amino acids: CASSEEGASYNEQFF.

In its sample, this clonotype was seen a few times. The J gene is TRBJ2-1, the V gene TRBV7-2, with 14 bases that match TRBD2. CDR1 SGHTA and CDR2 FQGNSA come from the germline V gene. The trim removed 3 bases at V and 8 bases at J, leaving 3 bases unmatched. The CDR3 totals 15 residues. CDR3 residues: CASSLTSGGVYEQFF. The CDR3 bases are TGTGCCAGCAGCTTGACTAGCGGGGGGGTTTATGAGCAGTTCTTC.

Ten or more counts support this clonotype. CDR3 protein: CASSREANYEQYF. CDR3 DNA sequence: TGCGCCAGCAGCCGGGAGGCCAATTACGAGCAGTACTTC. This rearrangement joins TRBV4-3 to TRBJ2-7; D possibly corresponds to TRBD2 (6 bases). Germline CDR1 reads LGHNA; CDR2 reads YSLEER. CDR3 length: 13 amino acids. Trimming left V 4 bases short and J 4 bases short, with 11 bases between.

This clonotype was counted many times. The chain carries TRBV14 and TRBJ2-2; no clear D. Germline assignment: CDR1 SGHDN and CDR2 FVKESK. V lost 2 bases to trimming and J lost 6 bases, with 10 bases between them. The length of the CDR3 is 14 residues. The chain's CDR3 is CASSQQPWPGELFF. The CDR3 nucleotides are TGTGCCAGCAGCCAACAGCCCTGGCCCGGGGAGCTGTTTTTT.

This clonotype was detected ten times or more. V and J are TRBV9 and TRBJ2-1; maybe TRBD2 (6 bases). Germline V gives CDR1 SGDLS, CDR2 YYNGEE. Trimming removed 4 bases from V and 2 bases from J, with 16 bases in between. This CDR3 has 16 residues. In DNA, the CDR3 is TGTGCCAGCAGCCCCCCCGGGGGTACGACCTACAATGAGCAGTTCTTC. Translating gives CASSPPGGTTYNEQFF.

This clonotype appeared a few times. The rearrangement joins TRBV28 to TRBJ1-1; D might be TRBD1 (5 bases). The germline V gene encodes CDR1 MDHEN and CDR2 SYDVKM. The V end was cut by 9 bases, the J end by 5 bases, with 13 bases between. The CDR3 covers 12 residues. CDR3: CASGTPGTEAFF. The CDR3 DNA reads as TGTGCCAGTGGGACTCCTGGGACTGAAGCTTTCTTT.

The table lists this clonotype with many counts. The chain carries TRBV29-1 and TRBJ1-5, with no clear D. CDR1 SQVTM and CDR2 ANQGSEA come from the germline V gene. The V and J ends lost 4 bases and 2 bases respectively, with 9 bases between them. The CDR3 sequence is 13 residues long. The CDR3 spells CSVAGPGNQPQHF. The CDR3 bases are TGCAGCGTTGCCGGGCCAGGCAATCAGCCCCAGCATTTT.

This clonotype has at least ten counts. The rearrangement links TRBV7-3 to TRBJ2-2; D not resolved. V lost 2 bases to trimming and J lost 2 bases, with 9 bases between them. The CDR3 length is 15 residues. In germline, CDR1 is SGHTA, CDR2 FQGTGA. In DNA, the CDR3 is TGTGCCAGCAGCTTAGACTCCCGAAACACCGGGGAGCTGTTTTTT. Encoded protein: CASSLDSRNTGELFF.

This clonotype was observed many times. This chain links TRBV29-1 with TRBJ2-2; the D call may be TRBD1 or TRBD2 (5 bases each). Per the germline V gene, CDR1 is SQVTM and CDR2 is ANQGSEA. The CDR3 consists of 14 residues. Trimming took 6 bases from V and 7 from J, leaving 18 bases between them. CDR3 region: CSVGVSGGVGELFF. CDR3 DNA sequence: TGCAGCGTGGGCGTCAGTGGGGGTGTCGGGGAGCTGTTTTTT.

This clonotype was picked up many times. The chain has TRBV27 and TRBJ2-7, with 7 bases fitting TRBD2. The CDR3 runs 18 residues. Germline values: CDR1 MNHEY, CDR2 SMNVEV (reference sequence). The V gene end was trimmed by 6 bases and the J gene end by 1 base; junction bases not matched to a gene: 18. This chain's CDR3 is CASRPFGGRTSVSYEQYF. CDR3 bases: TGTGCCAGCAGGCCCTTTGGGGGGAGGACTAGTGTATCCTACGAGCAGTACTTC.